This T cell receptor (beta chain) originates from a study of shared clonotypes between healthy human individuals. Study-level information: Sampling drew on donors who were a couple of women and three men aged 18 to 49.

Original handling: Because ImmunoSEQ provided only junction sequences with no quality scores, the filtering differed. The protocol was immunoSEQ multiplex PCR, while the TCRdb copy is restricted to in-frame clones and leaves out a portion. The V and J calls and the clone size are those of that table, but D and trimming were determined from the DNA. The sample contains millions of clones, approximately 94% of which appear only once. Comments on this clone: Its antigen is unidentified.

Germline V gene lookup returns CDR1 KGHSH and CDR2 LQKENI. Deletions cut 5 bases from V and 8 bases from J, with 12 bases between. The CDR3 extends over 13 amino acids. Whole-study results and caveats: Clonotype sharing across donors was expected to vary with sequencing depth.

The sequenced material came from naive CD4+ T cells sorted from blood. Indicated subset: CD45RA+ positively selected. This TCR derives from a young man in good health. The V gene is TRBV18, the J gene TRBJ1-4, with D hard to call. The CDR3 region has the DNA TGTGCCAGCTCATCACTGGTGGGAGAAAAACTGTTTTTT. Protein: CASSSLVGEKLFF.